The next 2 T cell receptor beta chains were all read from a single sample in a study of blood T cell repertoires in COVID-19. The method was immunoSEQ multiplex PCR; TCRdb's version includes in-frame clones alone and lacks a portion of them. Found here are approximately 300,000 clones, roughly 90% of them singletons; the top ten hold around 18%. The sample was PBMCs or T cells enriched from blood (not recorded which). These receptors were obtained from a young woman who had recovered from COVID-19.

The chain recombines TRBV7-3 with TRBJ2-3; possibly TRBD2 for D (6 bases). The V and J ends lost 1 base and 5 bases respectively, with 7 bases between them. CDR3 length: 13 residues. CDR1 is SGHTA and CDR2 is FQGTGA in the germline V gene. The CDR3 loop is CASSLMGGDTQYF. The CDR3 region has the DNA TGTGCCAGCAGCTTAATGGGGGGAGATACGCAGTATTTT.

The chain employs TRBV6-5 and TRBJ1-2; 10 positions match TRBD1. The CDR3 is made up of 13 amino acids. V was clipped by 6 bases and J by 7 bases; unmatched bases: 5. CDR1 is MNHEY, CDR2 SVGAGI, per germline. CDR3: CASSPGTGVGYTF. The DNA of the CDR3 is TGTGCCAGCAGCCCCGGGACAGGGGTTGGCTACACCTTC.